This T cell receptor beta chain was sequenced in a study of T cell repertoires in cytomegalovirus infection (dated by TCRdb to about 2019). Concerning the study at large: Donor HLA type was relevant to the analysis, because carriage of CMV infection together with the matching HLA type was indicated by public TCR beta signatures. Beyond this particular receptor, the publication reports: The ex vivo response was dominated by HLA-C-restricted CMV-specific TCR beta clonotypes, which also provided the single most frequent clonotype in two of eight donors. Cumulative frequency of public TCR beta family members discriminated carriers of CMV infection plus the relevant HLA type in this cohort and an independent approximately 350-donor cohort.

V gives up 5 bases and J gives up 12 bases, and the segment between their germline ends measures 17 bases. The cysteine opens and the phenylalanine closes a CDR3 of 13 amino acids. The sequence is cut down to CDR3 DNA, 39 bases in frame from base 1. The germline V gene (reference sequence) yields SEHNR for CDR1 and FQNEAQ for CDR2. This clonotype was seen a handful of times. The antigen this receptor binds is unknown. It has no much larger one-base neighbor in the sample; base qualities were not kept. Instrument on record: Illumina HiSeq 1500. TCRdb handled the public reads itself, with Q25 trimming in fastp and clone calling in MiXCR, and kept productive beta chains. Each entry merges the rows of one CDR3 protein and shows their most common DNA and genes. Present in this sample are roughly 200,000 distinct CDR3 sequences, about 17% of which were seen just once. The top ten constitute under 30% of the sample.

The sequence joins TRBV7-9 to TRBJ2-1, with the identity of the D gene unclear. Material: CD8+ T cells from PBMCs. The TCR was taken from a human donor in good health (CMV status not recorded). Some clones in this sample may be carry-over from other donors' samples. The CDR3 protein: CASSPKEQVGQFF. Read as DNA, the sequence is TGTGCCAGCAGCCCTAAAGAACAAGTTGGGCAGTTCTTC.